This TCR beta chain was recovered during a study of blood T cell repertoires in COVID-19 (dated by TCRdb to the early 2020s). At the level of the whole study: Samples covering the acute and convalescent phases of COVID-19 were provided by collaborators in the United States, Italy and Spain. The repertoires were released in a freely available public database intended as a resource for research on the immune response to SARS-CoV-2. Samples were obtained from the ongoing ImmuneRACE study (first 160 participants) and from roughly 1,300 subjects provided by 6 global collaborators. Deeply sampled blood TCRbeta repertoires from subjects exposed to, actively infected with, or recovered from COVID-19 were included in the dataset. Where HLA class I and class II types were available, the types were taken from metadata supplied by the sample provider, not from assay-based typing. The material from the prospective study consisted of cDNA or gDNA derived from T cells, B-cell-depleted T cells, or PBMCs. A de-identified subject ID, COVID-19 status, age in years and sex were almost always included in the sample metadata. Study-wide findings and limitations: How much clinical and demographic metadata was included differed by source and by participant, and the metadata was provided uncurated.

To note about this clone: The antigen this receptor binds is unknown. Qualities for individual bases were not recorded, and no much larger clone is one base off.

Another Seattle source contributed samples from volunteer blood donors who had recovered from COVID-19. Collaborating institutions collected whole blood in K2EDTA tubes following their own protocols. Collaborator samples were shipped for TCRbeta analysis as frozen whole blood, isolated PBMCs, or DNA extracted from either sample type. Germline trimming amounts to 2 bases on V and 5 bases on J, with 4 as the count of junction bases outside the gene matches. The germline V gene sets CDR1 to LGHNA and CDR2 to YNFKEQ. The CDR3 runs 15 amino acids, cysteine and phenylalanine included. Only the CDR3 region is kept as DNA, spanning 45 bases read in frame from base 1. TCRbeta CDR3 regions were amplified from genomic DNA using the immunoSEQ Assay, a bias-controlled multiplex PCR. In the authors' own workflow: Within the assay, amplification of reference gene primers was used to estimate how many nucleated cells each sample contained. To quantify the absolute abundance of each unique TCRbeta CDR3 rearrangement, sequence reads were collapsed and filtered. For each sample, productive Simpson clonality was calculated by taking the square root of Simpson's diversity index across productive rearrangements. As stored in TCRdb, this immuneACCESS dataset retains in-frame rearrangements with V and J assigned. A fraction of the clones does not appear; measured against another copy, unresolved V genes explain less than half of the discrepancy, and the remainder lacks a known reason. D and trimming come from the DNA, and the V and J calls and clone size come from that table. The sample table lists 250,000 to 350,000 clones, about nine tenths of them with a count of one. Roughly 2% of the sample rests with the top ten.

This TCR came from a woman between 45 and 60 years old who had recovered from COVID-19. This chain is built from TRBV4-2 and TRBJ2-1, with 9 central nucleotides matching TRBD2. The sample consisted of peripheral blood. At the DNA level, the sequence is TGTGCCAGCAGCCAACTGACTAGCGGAAACAATGAGCAGTTCTTC. This sequence encodes CASSQLTSGNNEQFF.